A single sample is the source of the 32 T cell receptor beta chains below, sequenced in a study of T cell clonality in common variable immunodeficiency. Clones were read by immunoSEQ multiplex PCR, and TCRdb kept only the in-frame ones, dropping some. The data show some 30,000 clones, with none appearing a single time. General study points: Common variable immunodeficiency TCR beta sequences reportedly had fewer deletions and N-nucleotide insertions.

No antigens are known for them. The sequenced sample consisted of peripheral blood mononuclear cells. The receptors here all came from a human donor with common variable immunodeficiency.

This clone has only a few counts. The CDR3 bases that were read are TGCAGTGCTAGAGATAGGAGGGGGGGAAGCTATGGC. Translating gives CSARDRRGGSYG. The whole CDR3 sequence reads CSARDRRGGSYGYTF. The V call is TRBV20-1, the J call TRBJ1-2; tentatively, D is TRBD1 (6 bases). The read ends 3 residues before the CDR3 terminus; that terminus is restored from the germline J gene. CDR3 size: 15 residues. CDR1 DFQATT and CDR2 SNEGSKA come from the germline V gene (reference sequence). V shed 0 bases and J shed 4 bases, with 15 bases lying between them.

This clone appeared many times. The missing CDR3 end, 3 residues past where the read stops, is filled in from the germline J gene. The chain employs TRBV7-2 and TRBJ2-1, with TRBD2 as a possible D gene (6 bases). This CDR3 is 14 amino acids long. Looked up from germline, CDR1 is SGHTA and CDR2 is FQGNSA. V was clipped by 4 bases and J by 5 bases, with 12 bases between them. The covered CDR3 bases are TGTGCCAGCAGCTCGGGGGTGCACCACAATGAG. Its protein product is CASSSGVHHNE. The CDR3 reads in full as CASSSGVHHNEQFF.

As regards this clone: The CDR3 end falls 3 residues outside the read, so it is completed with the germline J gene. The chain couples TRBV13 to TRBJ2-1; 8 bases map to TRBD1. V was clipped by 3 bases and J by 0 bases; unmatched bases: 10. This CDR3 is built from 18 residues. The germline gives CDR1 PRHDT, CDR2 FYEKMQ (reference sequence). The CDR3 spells CASSFPGQDESSYNEQFF. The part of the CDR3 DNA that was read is TGTGCCAGCAGCTTTCCGGGACAGGACGAAAGCTCCTACAATGAG.

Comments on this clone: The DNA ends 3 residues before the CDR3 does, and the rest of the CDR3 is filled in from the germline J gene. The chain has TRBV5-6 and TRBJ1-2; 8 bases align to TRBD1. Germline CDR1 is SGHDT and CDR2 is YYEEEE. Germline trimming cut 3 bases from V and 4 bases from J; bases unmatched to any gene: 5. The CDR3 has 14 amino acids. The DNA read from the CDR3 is TGTGCCAGCAGCTCCGCGACAGGGGCCTATGGC. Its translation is CASSSATGAYG. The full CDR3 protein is CASSSATGAYGYTF.

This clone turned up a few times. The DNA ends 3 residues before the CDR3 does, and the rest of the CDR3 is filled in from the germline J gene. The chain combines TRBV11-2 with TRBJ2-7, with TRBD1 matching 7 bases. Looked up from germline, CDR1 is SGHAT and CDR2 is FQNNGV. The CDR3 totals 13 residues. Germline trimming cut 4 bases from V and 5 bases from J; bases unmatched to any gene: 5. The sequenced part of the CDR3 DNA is TGTGCCAGCAGCTCTTACAGGGGTCACGAG. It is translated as CASSSYRGHE. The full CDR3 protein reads CASSSYRGHEQYF.

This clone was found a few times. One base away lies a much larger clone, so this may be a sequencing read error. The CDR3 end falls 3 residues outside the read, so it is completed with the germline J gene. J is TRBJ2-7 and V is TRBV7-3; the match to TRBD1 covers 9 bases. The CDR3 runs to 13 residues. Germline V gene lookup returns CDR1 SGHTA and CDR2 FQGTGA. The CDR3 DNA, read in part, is TGTTCCAGCAGCCCACGGACAGGGGACGAG. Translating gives CSSSPRTGDE. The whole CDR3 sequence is CSSSPRTGDEQYF.

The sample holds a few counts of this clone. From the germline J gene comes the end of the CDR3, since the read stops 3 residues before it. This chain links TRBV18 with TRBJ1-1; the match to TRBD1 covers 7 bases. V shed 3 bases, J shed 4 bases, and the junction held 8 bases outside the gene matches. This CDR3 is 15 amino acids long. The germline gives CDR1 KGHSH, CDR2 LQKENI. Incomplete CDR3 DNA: TGTGCCAGCTCACCGTCCTTCCCAGGGGGCACTGAA. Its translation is CASSPSFPGGTE. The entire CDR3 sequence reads CASSPSFPGGTEAFF.

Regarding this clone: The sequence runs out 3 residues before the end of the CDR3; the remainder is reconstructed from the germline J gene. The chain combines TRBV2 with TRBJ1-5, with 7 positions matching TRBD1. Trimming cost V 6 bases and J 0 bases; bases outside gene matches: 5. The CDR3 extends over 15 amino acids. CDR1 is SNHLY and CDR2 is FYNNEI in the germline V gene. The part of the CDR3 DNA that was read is TGTGCCAGCAGCAAGGGACAGCTTAGCAATCAGCCC. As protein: CASSKGQLSNQP. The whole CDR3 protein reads CASSKGQLSNQPQHF.

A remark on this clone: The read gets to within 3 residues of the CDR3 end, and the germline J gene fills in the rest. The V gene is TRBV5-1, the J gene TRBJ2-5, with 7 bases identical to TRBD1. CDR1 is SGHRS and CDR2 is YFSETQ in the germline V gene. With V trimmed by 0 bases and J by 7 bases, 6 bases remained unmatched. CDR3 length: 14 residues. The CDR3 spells CASSLDRGEGTQYF. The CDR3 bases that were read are TGCGCCAGCAGCTTGGACAGGGGAGAGGGGACC.

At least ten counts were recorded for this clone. The CDR3 loop reads CSAWTGNGNTEAFF. The part of the CDR3 DNA that was read is TGCAGCGCCTGGACAGGAAATGGGAACACTGAA. This chain joins TRBV29-1 and TRBJ1-1; 7 bases map to TRBD1. The CDR3 is cut off 3 residues early in the read; its end comes from the germline J gene. CDR3 length: 14 amino acids. With 7 bases clipped from V and 1 base from J, the junction kept 9 bases outside the gene matches. Germline CDR1 SQVTM, CDR2 ANQGSEA.

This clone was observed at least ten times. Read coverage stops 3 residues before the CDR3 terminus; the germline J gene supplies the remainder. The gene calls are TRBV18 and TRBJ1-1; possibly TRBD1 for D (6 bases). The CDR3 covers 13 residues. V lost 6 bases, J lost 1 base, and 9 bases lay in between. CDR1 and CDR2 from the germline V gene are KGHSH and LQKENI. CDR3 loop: CASSDRANTEAFF. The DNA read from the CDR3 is TGTGCCAGCTCGGACAGAGCGAACACTGAA.

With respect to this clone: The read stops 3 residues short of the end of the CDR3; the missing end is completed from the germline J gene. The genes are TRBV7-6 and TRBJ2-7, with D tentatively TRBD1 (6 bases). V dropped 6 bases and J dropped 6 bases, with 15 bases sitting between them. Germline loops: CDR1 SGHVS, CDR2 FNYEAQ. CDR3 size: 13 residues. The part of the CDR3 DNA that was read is TGTGCCAGCAGACAGAGCTCAGGGGCCGAG. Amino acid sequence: CASRQSSGAE. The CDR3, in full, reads CASRQSSGAEQYF.

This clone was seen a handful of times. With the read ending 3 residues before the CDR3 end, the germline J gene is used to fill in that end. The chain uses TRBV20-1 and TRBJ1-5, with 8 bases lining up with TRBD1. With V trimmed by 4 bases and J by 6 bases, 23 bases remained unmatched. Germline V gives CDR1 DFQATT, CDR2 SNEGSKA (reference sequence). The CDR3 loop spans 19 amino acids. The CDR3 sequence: CSAIKPFPGQVLAVQPQHF. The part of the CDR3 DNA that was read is TGCAGTGCTATAAAACCCTTCCCGGGACAGGTCTTAGCTGTTCAGCCC.

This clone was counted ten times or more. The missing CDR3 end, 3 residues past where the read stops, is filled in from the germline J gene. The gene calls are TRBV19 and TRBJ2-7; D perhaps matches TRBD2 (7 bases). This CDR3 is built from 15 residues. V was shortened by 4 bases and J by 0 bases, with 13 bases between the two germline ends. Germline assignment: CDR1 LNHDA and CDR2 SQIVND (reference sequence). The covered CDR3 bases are TGTGCCAGTAGTACGTTCGGGGGGCGCTCCTACGAG. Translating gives CASSTFGGRSYE. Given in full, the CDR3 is CASSTFGGRSYEQYF.

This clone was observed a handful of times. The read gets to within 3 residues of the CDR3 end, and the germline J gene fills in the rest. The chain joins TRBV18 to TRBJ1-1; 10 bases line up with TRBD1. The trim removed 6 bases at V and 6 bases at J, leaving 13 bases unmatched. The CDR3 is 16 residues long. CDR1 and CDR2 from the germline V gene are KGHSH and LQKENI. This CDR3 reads CASSLSSGTGASEAFF. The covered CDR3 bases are TGTGCCAGCTCCCTTTCGTCGGGGACAGGGGCGTCTGAA.

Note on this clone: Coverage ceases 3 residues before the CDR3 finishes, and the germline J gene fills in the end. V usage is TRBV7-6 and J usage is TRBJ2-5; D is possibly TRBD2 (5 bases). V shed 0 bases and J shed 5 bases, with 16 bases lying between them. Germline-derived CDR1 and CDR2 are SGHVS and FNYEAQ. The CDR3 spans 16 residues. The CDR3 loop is CASSLANGVNGETQYF. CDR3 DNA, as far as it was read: TGTGCCAGCAGCTTAGCAAACGGGGTAAATGGGGAGACC.

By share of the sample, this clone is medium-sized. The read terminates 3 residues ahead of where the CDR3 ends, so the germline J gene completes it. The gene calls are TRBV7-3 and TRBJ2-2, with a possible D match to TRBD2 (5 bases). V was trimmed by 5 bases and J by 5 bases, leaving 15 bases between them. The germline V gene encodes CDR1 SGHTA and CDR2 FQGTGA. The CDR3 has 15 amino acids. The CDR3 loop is CASSLRAAATGELFF. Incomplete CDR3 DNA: TGTGCCAGCAGCCTCAGAGCGGCCGCAACCGGGGAG.

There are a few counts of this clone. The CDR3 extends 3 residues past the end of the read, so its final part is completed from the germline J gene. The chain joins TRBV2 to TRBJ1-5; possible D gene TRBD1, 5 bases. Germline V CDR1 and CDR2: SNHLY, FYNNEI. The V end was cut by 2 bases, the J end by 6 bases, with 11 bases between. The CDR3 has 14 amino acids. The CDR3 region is CASSEQGEGQPQHF. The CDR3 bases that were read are TGTGCCAGCAGTGAACAGGGAGAGGGTCAGCCC. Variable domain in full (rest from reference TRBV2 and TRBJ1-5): EPEVTQTPSHQVTQMGQEVILRCVPISNHLYFYWYRQILGQKVEFLVSFYNNEISEKSEIFDDQFSVERPDGSNFTLKIRSTKLEDSAMYFCASSEQGEGQPQHFGDGTRLSIL.

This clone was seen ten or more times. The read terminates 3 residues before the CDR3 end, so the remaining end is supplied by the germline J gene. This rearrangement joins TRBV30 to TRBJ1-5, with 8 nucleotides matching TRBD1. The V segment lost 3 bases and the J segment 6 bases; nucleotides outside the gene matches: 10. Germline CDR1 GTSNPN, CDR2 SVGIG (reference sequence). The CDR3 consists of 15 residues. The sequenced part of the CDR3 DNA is TGTGCCTGGAGGACTCCGGGAACAGGGGGTCAGCCC. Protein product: CAWRTPGTGGQP. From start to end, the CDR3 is CAWRTPGTGGQPQHF.

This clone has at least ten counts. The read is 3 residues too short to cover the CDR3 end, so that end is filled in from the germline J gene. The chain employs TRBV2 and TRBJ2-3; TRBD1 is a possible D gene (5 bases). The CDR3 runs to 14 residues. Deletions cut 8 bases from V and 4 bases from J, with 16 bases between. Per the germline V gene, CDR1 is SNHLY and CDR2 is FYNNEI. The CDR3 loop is CASEFTGSSDTQYF. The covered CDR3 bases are TGTGCCAGCGAGTTTACAGGATCGTCAGATACG.

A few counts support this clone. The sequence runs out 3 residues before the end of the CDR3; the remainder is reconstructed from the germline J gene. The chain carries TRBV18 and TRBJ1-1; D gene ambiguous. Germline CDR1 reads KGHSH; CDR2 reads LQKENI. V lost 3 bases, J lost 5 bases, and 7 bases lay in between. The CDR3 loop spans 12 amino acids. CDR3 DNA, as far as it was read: TGTGCCAGCTCACCCGGACTTACTGAA. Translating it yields CASSPGLTE. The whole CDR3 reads CASSPGLTEAFF.

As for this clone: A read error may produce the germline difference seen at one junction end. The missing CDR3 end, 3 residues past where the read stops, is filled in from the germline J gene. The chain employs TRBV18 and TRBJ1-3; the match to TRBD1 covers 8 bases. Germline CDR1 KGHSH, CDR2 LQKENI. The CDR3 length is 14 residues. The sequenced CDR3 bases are TGTGCCAGCTCCCCACAGGGGGATGGAAACACC. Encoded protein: CASSPQGDGNT. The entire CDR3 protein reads CASSPQGDGNTIYF.

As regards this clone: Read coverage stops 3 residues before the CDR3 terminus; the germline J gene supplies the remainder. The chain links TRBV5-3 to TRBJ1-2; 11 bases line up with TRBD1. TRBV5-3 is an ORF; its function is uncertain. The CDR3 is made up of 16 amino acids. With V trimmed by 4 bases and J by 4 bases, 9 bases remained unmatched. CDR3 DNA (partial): TGTGCCAGAAGCCCCCGCGGACAGGGGGCAGGCTATGGC. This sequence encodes CARSPRGQGAGYG. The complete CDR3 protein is CARSPRGQGAGYGYTF.

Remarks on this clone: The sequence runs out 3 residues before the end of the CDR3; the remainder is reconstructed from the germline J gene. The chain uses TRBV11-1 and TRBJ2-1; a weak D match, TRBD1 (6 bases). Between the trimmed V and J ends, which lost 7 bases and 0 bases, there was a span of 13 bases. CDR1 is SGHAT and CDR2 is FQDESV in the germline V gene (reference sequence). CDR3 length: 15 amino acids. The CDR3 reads CASTTGQSSYNEQFF. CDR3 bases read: TGTGCCAGCACCACAGGACAGAGCTCCTACAATGAG.

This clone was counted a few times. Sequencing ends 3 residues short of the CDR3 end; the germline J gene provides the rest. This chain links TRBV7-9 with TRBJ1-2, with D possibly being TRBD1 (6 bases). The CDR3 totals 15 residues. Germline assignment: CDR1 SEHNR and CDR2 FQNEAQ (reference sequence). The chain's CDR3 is CASSFHEVVGGGYTF. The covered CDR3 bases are TGTGCCAGCAGCTTTCACGAGGTAGTAGGGGGAGGC.

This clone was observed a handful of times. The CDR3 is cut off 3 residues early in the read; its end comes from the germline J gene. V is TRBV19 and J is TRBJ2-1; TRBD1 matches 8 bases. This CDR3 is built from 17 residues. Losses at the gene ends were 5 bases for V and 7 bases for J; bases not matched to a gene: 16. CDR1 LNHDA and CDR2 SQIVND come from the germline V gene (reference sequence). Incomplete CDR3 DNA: TGTGCCAGTAGTTTCACGCTCGACAGGGGTTTGGGGAATGAG. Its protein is CASSFTLDRGLGNE. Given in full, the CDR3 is CASSFTLDRGLGNEQFF.

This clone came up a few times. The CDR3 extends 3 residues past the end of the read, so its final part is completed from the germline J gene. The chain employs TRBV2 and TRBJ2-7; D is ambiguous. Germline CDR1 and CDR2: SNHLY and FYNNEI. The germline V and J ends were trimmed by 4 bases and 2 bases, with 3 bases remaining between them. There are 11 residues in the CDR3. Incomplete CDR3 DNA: TGTGCCAGCAGTGTCGCCTACGAG. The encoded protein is CASSVAYE. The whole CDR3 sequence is CASSVAYEQYF.

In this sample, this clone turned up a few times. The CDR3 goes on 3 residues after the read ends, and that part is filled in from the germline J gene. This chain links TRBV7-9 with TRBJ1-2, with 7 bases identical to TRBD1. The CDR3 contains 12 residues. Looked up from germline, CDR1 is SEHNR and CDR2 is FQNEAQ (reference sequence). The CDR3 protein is CASTKQGQGYTF. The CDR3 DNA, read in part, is TGTGCCAGCACCAAACAGGGGCAAGGC.

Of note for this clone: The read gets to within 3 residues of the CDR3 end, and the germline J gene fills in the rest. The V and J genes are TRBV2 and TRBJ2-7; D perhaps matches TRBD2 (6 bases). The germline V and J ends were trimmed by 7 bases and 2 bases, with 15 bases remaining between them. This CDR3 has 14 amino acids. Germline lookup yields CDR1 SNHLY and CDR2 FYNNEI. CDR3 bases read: TGTGCCAGCAAGCCGGGACTCACGCCCTACGAG. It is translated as CASKPGLTPYE. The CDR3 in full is CASKPGLTPYEQYF. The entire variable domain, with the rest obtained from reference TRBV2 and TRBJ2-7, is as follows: EPEVTQTPSHQVTQMGQEVILRCVPISNHLYFYWYRQILGQKVEFLVSFYNNEISEKSEIFDDQFSVERPDGSNFTLKIRSTKLEDSAMYFCASKPGLTPYEQYFGPGTRLTVT.

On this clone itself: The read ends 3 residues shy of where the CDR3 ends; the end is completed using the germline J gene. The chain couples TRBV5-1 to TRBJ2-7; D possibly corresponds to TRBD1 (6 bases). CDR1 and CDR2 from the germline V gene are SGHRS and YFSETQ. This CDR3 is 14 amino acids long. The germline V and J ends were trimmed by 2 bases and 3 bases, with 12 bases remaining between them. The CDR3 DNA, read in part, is TGCGCCAGCAGCTTTGGGCCAGGGGACTACGAG. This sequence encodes CASSFGPGDYE. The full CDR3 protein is CASSFGPGDYEQYF. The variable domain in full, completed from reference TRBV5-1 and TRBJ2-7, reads KAGVTQTPRYLIKTRGQQVTLSCSPISGHRSVSWYQQTPGQGLQFLFEYFSETQRNKGNFPGRFSGRQFSNSRSEMNVSTLELGDSALYLCASSFGPGDYEQYFGPGTRLTVT.

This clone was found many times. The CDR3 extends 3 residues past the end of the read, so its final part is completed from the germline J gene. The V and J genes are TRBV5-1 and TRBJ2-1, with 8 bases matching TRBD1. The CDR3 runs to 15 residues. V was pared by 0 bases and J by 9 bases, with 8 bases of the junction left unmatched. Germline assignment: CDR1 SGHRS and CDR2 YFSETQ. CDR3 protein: CASSLDGQGISEQFF. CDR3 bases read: TGCGCCAGCAGCTTGGATGGACAGGGTATCAGTGAG.

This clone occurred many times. CDR3 bases read: TGTGCCTGGAGTAGAGGCAGGAGTAATCAGCCC. It specifies CAWSRGRSNQP. The whole CDR3 sequence reads CAWSRGRSNQPQHF. The J gene is TRBJ1-5, the V gene TRBV30; D is unresolved. The DNA ends 3 residues before the CDR3 does, and the rest of the CDR3 is filled in from the germline J gene. The V and J ends lost 2 bases and 4 bases respectively, with 12 bases between them. CDR1 is GTSNPN, CDR2 SVGIG, per germline (reference sequence). The CDR3 spans 14 residues.